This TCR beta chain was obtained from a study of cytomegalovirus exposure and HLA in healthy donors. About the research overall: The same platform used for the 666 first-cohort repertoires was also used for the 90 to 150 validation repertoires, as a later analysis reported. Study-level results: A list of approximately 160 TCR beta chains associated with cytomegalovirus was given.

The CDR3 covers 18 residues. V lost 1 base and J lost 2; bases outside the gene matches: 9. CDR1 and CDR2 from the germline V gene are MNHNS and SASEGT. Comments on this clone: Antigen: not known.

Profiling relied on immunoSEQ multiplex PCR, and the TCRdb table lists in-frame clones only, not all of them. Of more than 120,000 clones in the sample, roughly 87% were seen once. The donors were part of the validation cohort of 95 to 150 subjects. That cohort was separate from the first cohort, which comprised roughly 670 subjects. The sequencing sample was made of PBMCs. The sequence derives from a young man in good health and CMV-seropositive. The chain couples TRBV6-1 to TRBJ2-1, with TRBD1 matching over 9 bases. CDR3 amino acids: CASSEVPLDRGTYNEQFF. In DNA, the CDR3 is TGTGCCAGCAGTGAAGTCCCCTTGGACAGGGGAACCTACAATGAGCAGTTCTTC.